This record looks at one T cell receptor (beta chain) sequence and its context. Its antigen is not identified. This sample was taken from a study of T cells after yellow fever vaccination. Study context: Fractions of limited cellularity were prepared by means of SMART-Seq v4 Ultra Low Input. Study-wide results and caveats: The booster response re-showed most primary clones: over 95% CD4, approximately 86% CD8. Just a small share of clonotypes turned up in the CD4 compartment as well as the CD8 compartment. Abundant bulk-derived clonotypes could contaminate FACS-sorted repertoires.

In TCRdb, the 5' RACE reads were re-called with MiXCR into one record per CDR3 protein. The sample holds some 350,000 distinct CDR3 sequences, 3.5% to 4.5% seen once. The CDR3 is 14 residues long. V was trimmed by 8 bases and J by 6 bases, leaving 18 bases between them. The input for sequencing was PBMCs, taken 5 days after the yellow fever booster vaccination. This receptor was identified in a man aged 18 to 30 who received the YFV17D yellow fever vaccine. The V call is TRBV12-3 or TRBV12-4, the J call TRBJ2-3, with a tentative D call TRBD2 (6 bases). The CDR3 nucleotides read TGTGCCAGCCGCGTTGGCGGAGGGGAGGATACGCAGTATTTT. Amino acids: CASRVGGGEDTQYF.